The present entry profiles one T cell receptor (beta chain) with its context. Antigen unknown. TCRdb keeps only in-frame clones here, not all; method: immunoSEQ multiplex PCR. The sample has over 150,000 clones; 86% are singletons. The record originates from a study of T cell responses to AZD1222 COVID-19 vaccine. Study observations and caveats: Two AZD1222 doses significantly raised spike-specific TCR breadth and depth over controls.

This CDR3 is 18 amino acids long. Germline CDR1 is SGHNT and CDR2 is YYREEE (reference sequence). Trimming removed 0 bases from V and 5 bases from J, with 21 bases in between. Here the sequenced sample was peripheral blood, taken on day 0 of MenACWY control vaccination. This receptor was obtained from an adult in good health. The chain has TRBV5-4 and TRBJ2-1, with D possibly TRBD2 on 7 matching bases. CDR3 in DNA: TGTGCCAGCAGCTTGGCCAAGTTTCGGGGGGCTGCCGACAATGAGCAGTTCTTC. As protein: CASSLAKFRGAADNEQFF.